Sequencing of this T cell receptor (beta chain) was carried out in a study of CD8 T cells in ankylosing spondylitis (dated by TCRdb to about 2017). Describing the broader study: The study profiled T cell receptor beta repertoires in healthy donors and ankylosing spondylitis patients to find disease-linked TCR variants. The whole study cohort included 95 to 130 healthy donors and about two dozen ankylosing spondylitis patients. Peripheral blood was sampled, and synovial fluid was additionally collected from ankylosing spondylitis patients.

Trimming removed 4 bases from V and 0 bases from J, leaving 13 bases between the germline ends. Reading the germline V gene (reference sequence) gives CDR1 LGHDT and CDR2 YNNKEL. The CDR3, cysteine through phenylalanine, is 16 amino acids long. Only CDR3 DNA remains: 48 bases, in frame from the first base. The instrument given in TCRdb is Illumina HiSeq 2500. Quantitative 5'-RACE with molecular barcodes was used to prepare TCR beta libraries. In the original analysis: Disease-linked TCR variants were identified with a new computational method built on a probabilistic model of VDJ rearrangement. The public reads were reanalyzed by TCRdb: fastp trimming at Q25, MiXCR alignment, in-frame beta chains only. Every entry covers one CDR3 protein and lists the most common genes and DNA from its rows. The authors' filters were not applied to this entry. In all, the sample holds 700,000 to 1,000,000 distinct CDR3 sequences, and approximately 10% of those were seen once. The biggest ten clones account for approximately 0.51% of the sample.

Paper-wide results and their limitations: A CD8+ phenotype was shown by the disease-linked clones, which were found at relatively low frequencies in peripheral blood. A TCR beta motif of eight highly homologous amino acid variants appeared characteristic of blood from ankylosing spondylitis patients. Some of the motif variants had been reported before in the synovial fluid and blood of reactive arthritis patients, a finding that suggests common disease-initiation mechanisms. According to the report, matched synovial fluid samples from ankylosing spondylitis patients were significantly enriched for the disease-linked clones.

Of note for this clonotype: The antigen this receptor binds is unknown. No base-level quality is on record; no much larger clone is a single base apart.

The material sequenced was blood, either unsorted or a sorted T cell fraction (not recorded which). The TCR was taken from a male donor with ankylosing spondylitis. The sequence links TRBV3-1 to TRBJ2-1; the D gene assignment is ambiguous. In nucleotides, the sequence is TGTGCCAGCAGCCCCCAAAGGGCGAGCTCCTACAATGAGCAGTTCTTC. This sequence encodes CASSPQRASSYNEQFF.